The TCR beta chain under discussion was sequenced for a study of blood T cell repertoires in COVID-19. The CDR3 is made up of 17 amino acids. The V segment lost 6 bases and the J segment 2 bases; nucleotides outside the gene matches: 7. In germline, CDR1 is SNHLY, CDR2 FYNNEI. Original processing notes: Amplified reference gene primers provided the basis for estimating nucleated cell counts. Clones were sequenced by immunoSEQ multiplex PCR, and TCRdb holds only the in-frame ones, with some missing. The DNA gave D and trimming, while V, J and clone size come from that table. The sample records nearly 55,000 clones, 60% to 85% being singletons.

The chain uses TRBV2 and TRBJ1-6, with 10 bases matching TRBD1. The receptor was isolated from a human donor with active or convalescent COVID-19. The donor label of this sample is uncertain. The specimen sequenced was peripheral blood. CDR3 residues: CASRYRDRGAYNSPLHF. In nucleotides, the CDR3 is TGTGCCAGCAGGTACCGGGACAGGGGCGCCTATAATTCACCCCTCCACTTT.